Following are 13 T cell receptor beta chains from one sample sequenced in a study of blood T cell repertoires in COVID-19. Data came from immunoSEQ multiplex PCR; TCRdb stores just in-frame clones and leaves some out. This table has 150,000 or so clones, 83% appearing once. The source material was PBMCs or T cells enriched from blood (not recorded which). The source is a woman in her 50s who had recovered from COVID-19.

The chain uses TRBV6-4 and TRBJ2-5, with 11 bases aligning to TRBD1. This CDR3 is 14 amino acids long. V lost 5 bases and J lost 7; bases outside the gene matches: 6. Per germline, CDR1 MRHNA and CDR2 SNTAGT. CDR3 residues: CASSPGQGAGTQYF. The CDR3 DNA is TGTGCCAGCAGTCCTGGACAGGGGGCCGGGACCCAGTACTTC.

The rearrangement links TRBV24-1 to TRBJ2-1; 9 positions agree with TRBD1. The J segment lost 5 bases and the V segment lost 2 bases, leaving 6 bases of the junction unmatched. This CDR3 spans 16 amino acids. Germline-derived CDR1 and CDR2 are KGHDR and SFDVKD. CDR3 DNA: TGTGCCACCAGTGATTCTGGGACAGGGTGGGACAATGAGCAGTTCTTC. It codes for CATSDSGTGWDNEQFF.

The chain carries TRBV6-2 or TRBV6-3 and TRBJ2-1; 7 nucleotides agree with TRBD2. This CDR3 region has 15 residues. Germline CDR1 MNHEY, CDR2 SVGEGT. V was pared by 6 bases and J by 0 bases, with 5 bases of the junction left unmatched. The CDR3 bases are TGTGCCAGCAGACCTAGCGGCAGCTCCTACAATGAGCAGTTCTTC. Its translation: CASRPSGSSYNEQFF.

The V and J genes are TRBV7-2 and TRBJ1-5, with 7 bases fitting TRBD1. Germline V lookup: CDR1 SGHTA, CDR2 FQGNSA. After removal of 5 bases from V and 0 bases from J, the junction contained 4 bases not matched to a gene. CDR3 length: 15 residues. CDR3 in DNA: TGTGCCAGCAGCACCAGACAGGGTAGCAATCAGCCCCAGCATTTT. Translating it yields CASSTRQGSNQPQHF.

The chain uses TRBV6-2 or TRBV6-3 and TRBJ1-3, with D perhaps matching TRBD1 (5 bases). CDR3 length equals 17 residues. CDR1 is MNHEY and CDR2 is SVGEGT in the germline V gene. V shed 4 bases and J shed 0 bases, with 16 bases lying between them. The CDR3 spells CASSFGGGLHSGNTIYF. CDR3 bases: TGTGCCAGCAGTTTTGGCGGGGGACTGCACTCTGGAAACACCATATATTTT.

The chain is built from TRBV7-9 and TRBJ1-6; possibly TRBD1 for D (6 bases). The V end was cut by 5 bases, the J end by 0 bases, with 11 bases between. The CDR3 consists of 16 residues. Germline CDR1 reads SEHNR; CDR2 reads FQNEAQ (reference sequence). Written as DNA, the CDR3 is TGTGCCAGCAGCCTGGACAGCAGCTCCTATAATTCACCCCTCCACTTT. It yields the protein CASSLDSSSYNSPLHF.

The V call is TRBV3-1 (or the pseudogene TRBV3-2), the J call TRBJ1-2; TRBD1 aligns across 11 bases. Germline values: CDR1 LGHDT, CDR2 YNNKEL (reference sequence). The CDR3 totals 14 residues. With 3 bases clipped from V and 5 bases from J, the junction kept 2 bases outside the gene matches. CDR3 nucleotide sequence: TGTGCCAGCAGCCAGGGACAGGGGGGGTATGGCTACACCTTC. Its translation: CASSQGQGGYGYTF.

The V and J genes are TRBV9 and TRBJ1-4, with 7 positions matching TRBD1. V was clipped by 3 bases and J by 4 bases; unmatched bases: 3. Germline values: CDR1 SGDLS, CDR2 YYNGEE. The CDR3 runs 14 residues. The CDR3 coding sequence is TGTGCCAGCAGCGAGGGACAGAATAATGAAAAACTGTTTTTT. It codes for CASSEGQNNEKLFF.

This clone turned up a few times. J is TRBJ1-5 and V is TRBV27; D remains unclear. Germline V lookup: CDR1 MNHEY, CDR2 SMNVEV (reference sequence). The CDR3 runs to 14 residues. Trimming shortened V by 2 bases and J by 9 bases, and 14 bases separated the two germline ends. The CDR3 region has the DNA TGTGCCAGCAGTTTAATCGACGGAGAGAGGCCCCAGCATTTT. As protein: CASSLIDGERPQHF.

The chain recombines TRBV6-1 with TRBJ1-2, with D unclear. Germline V gene sequence: CDR1 MNHNS, CDR2 SASEGT. This CDR3 has 14 residues. V was clipped by 2 bases and J by 4 bases, with 11 bases between them. Here the CDR3 DNA reads TGTGCCAGCAGTGAAATCAGTGGCAGCTATGGCTACACCTTC. This gives the protein CASSEISGSYGYTF.

This clone came up a few times. The chain recombines TRBV5-6 with TRBJ2-1, with 7 bases that match TRBD2. In germline, CDR1 is SGHDT, CDR2 YYEEEE. J gave up 8 bases and V 1 base, and 6 bases lay outside the gene matches. The CDR3 runs 14 residues. This chain's CDR3 is CASSLSGKRYEQFF. CDR3 DNA: TGTGCCAGCAGCTTGAGCGGGAAGAGGTATGAGCAGTTCTTC.

The V and J genes are TRBV7-9 and TRBJ1-1; 7 bases align to TRBD1. Germline V gene data show CDR1 as SEHNR and CDR2 as FQNEAQ (reference sequence). The CDR3 has 15 residues. V lost 5 bases, J lost 5 bases, and 11 bases stayed unmatched. CDR3 loop: CASSPPGTAETEAFF. The CDR3 coding sequence is TGTGCCAGCAGCCCGCCCGGGACAGCGGAAACTGAAGCTTTCTTT. Supplemented by reference TRBV7-9 and TRBJ1-1, the full variable domain reads DTGVSQNPRHKITKRGQNVTFRCDPISEHNRLYWYRQTLGQGPEFLTYFQNEAQLEKSRLLSDRFSAERPKGSFSTLEIQRTEQGDSAMYLCASSPPGTAETEAFFGQGTRLTVV.

This chain connects TRBV4-1 to TRBJ2-5; the match to TRBD2 covers 9 bases. Germline CDR1 MGHRA, CDR2 YSYEKL. The CDR3 consists of 16 residues. Trimming removed 1 base from V and 5 bases from J; junction bases left unmatched: 8. The CDR3 DNA is TGCGCCAGCAGCCAAGCTTCTAGCGGGAAAAGGGAGACCCAGTACTTC. Translated, it gives CASSQASSGKRETQYF.